In its sample, the clone carrying this T cell receptor beta chain ranks as medium-sized (0.01 to 0.1%). This sample was taken from a study of T cell changes during pregnancy in multiple sclerosis. Method: immunoSEQ multiplex PCR; TCRdb's copy keeps in-frame clones and lacks some. Of tens of thousands of clones detected, 90% appear once; the ten largest clones hold about 1.5%. Germline values: CDR1 MNHNS, CDR2 SASEGT. The CDR3 is 12 residues long. The V and J ends lost 11 bases and 4 bases, in that order; junction bases with no gene match: 7. The receptor was isolated from a female donor in good health, enrolled as a control in a pregnancy study. This chain joins TRBV6-1 and TRBJ2-7, with 8 bases matching TRBD1. This sample comprised peripheral blood, obtained in the first trimester of pregnancy. Here the CDR3 DNA reads TGTGCCGGGGGACAGGAGATATACGAGCAGTACTTC. Encoded protein: CAGGQEIYEQYF.